The 29 T cell receptor beta chains in this list originate from one sample, sequenced in a study of T cell repertoires in cytomegalovirus infection. In TCRdb, the reads were re-called with MiXCR into one record per CDR3 protein. The sample has 110,000 to 150,000 distinct CDR3 sequences, approximately 5.9% seen once. The specimen was PBMCs. These receptors all come from a human donor in good health (CMV status not recorded). Some clones in this sample may be carry-over from other donors' samples.

This clonotype came up many times. This chain joins TRBV7-2 and TRBJ1-1; tentatively, D is TRBD1 (6 bases). V shed 6 bases and J shed 1 base, with 18 bases lying between them. Germline CDR1 is SGHTA and CDR2 is FQGNSA. The CDR3 loop spans 16 amino acids. This chain's CDR3 is CASRSSTGWQNTEAFF. CDR3 nucleotide sequence: TGTGCCAGCAGGTCGAGCACAGGGTGGCAGAACACTGAAGCTTTCTTT.

This clonotype was seen repeatedly, ten times or more. The chain uses TRBV7-2 and TRBJ2-1; TRBD1 aligns across 8 bases. Germline V gives CDR1 SGHTA, CDR2 FQGNSA. With V trimmed by 0 bases and J by 2 bases, 3 bases remained unmatched. This CDR3 is built from 16 residues. The CDR3 region has the DNA TGTGCCAGCAGCTTAGCGGCGACAGGGGCCTACAATGAGCAGTTCTTC. Amino acid sequence: CASSLAATGAYNEQFF.

The gene calls are TRBV20-1 and TRBJ1-4; 8 bases line up with TRBD1. The germline gives CDR1 DFQATT, CDR2 SNEGSKA (reference sequence). The CDR3 runs 13 residues. V was pared by 3 bases and J by 5 bases, with 2 bases of the junction left unmatched. The CDR3 protein is CSASWTGNEKLFF. The CDR3 DNA reads TGCAGTGCTAGTTGGACAGGGAATGAAAAACTGTTTTTT.

This clonotype was seen ten or more times. The chain employs TRBV28 and TRBJ2-3, with 10 bases fitting TRBD2. CDR3 length: 18 amino acids. V was pared by 6 bases and J by 0 bases, with 12 bases of the junction left unmatched. Germline CDR1 is MDHEN and CDR2 is SYDVKM. The CDR3 reads CASSALAGGFISTDTQYF. In DNA, the CDR3 is TGTGCCAGCAGCGCCTTAGCGGGGGGCTTCATAAGCACAGATACGCAGTATTTT.

This chain uses TRBV15 with TRBJ2-6, with D perhaps matching TRBD1 (5 bases). The ends were cut back, 8 bases at V and 0 bases at J, with 8 bases in the middle. Per the germline V gene, CDR1 is LNHNV and CDR2 is YYDKDF (reference sequence). The CDR3 contains 14 residues. CDR3 sequence: CATSQGSGANVLTF. The CDR3, as DNA: TGTGCCACCTCCCAGGGCTCTGGGGCCAACGTCCTGACTTTC.

The sample holds many counts of this clonotype. J is TRBJ2-1 and V is TRBV7-2; 9 bases line up with TRBD2. The CDR3 is 16 amino acids. CDR1 is SGHTA and CDR2 is FQGNSA in the germline V gene. V lost 4 bases and J lost 4; bases outside the gene matches: 8. Here the CDR3 reads CASSSPGLAFYNEQFF. CDR3 DNA sequence: TGTGCCAGCAGCTCACCCGGACTAGCGTTTTACAATGAGCAGTTCTTC.

This clonotype has only a few counts. A clone one base away is much larger, so this may be a read error. The chain joins TRBV6-8 to TRBJ1-5; TRBD1 is a possible D gene (5 bases). Per the germline V gene, CDR1 is MNHGY and CDR2 is SAAAGT. There are 15 residues in the CDR3. CDR3 amino acids: CASSYIGTSNQPRHF. The CDR3 DNA reads TGTGCCAGCAGTTACATCGGGACGAGCAATCAGCCCCGGCATTTT.

This clonotype was found a few times. The chain carries TRBV10-3 and TRBJ1-6; D might be TRBD1 (6 bases). V was pared by 4 bases and J by 10 bases, with 11 bases between. The CDR3 runs 13 residues. The germline CDR1 and CDR2 sequences are ENHRY and SYGVKD. The CDR3 DNA is TGTGCCATCAGTGGGGGGCCCGCCTCACCCCTCCACTTT. Translating gives CAISGGPASPLHF.

Ten or more counts support this clonotype. The J gene is TRBJ1-6, the V gene TRBV19, with a weak D call TRBD1 (5 bases). The CDR3 sequence is 15 residues long. V lost 1 base, J lost 9 bases, and 13 bases lay in between. Germline CDR1 LNHDA, CDR2 SQIVND (reference sequence). CDR3 DNA sequence: TGTGCCAGTAGTATAGGAGGGGTGGAAAGTTCACCCCTCCACTTT. Protein sequence: CASSIGGVESSPLHF.

This clonotype was counted many times. The chain couples TRBV7-8 to TRBJ2-5, with TRBD2 matching 13 bases. The J segment lost 5 bases and the V segment lost 1 base, leaving 7 bases of the junction unmatched. This CDR3 has 17 residues. The germline V gene has CDR1 SGHVS and CDR2 FQNEAQ. This chain's CDR3 is CASSLDTSGGAWETQYF. The CDR3 region has the DNA TGTGCCAGCAGCTTAGATACTAGCGGGGGGGCATGGGAGACCCAGTACTTC.

This clonotype was counted a few times. The genes are TRBV2 and TRBJ2-7; 8 positions match TRBD1. Germline lookup yields CDR1 SNHLY and CDR2 FYNNEI. The length of the CDR3 is 14 residues. Germline trimming cut 2 bases from V and 6 bases from J; bases unmatched to any gene: 6. CDR3 sequence (DNA): TGTGCCAGCAGTGAACCAGGGGGCCTAGGCGAGCAGTACTTC. This sequence encodes CASSEPGGLGEQYF.

This clonotype was seen a handful of times. The CDR3 region is CSARDMAGDVYEQYF. The CDR3 DNA is TGCAGTGCTAGAGATATGGCAGGGGACGTCTACGAGCAGTACTTC. The V call is TRBV20-1, the J call TRBJ2-7, with a possible D match to TRBD1 (6 bases). CDR1 and CDR2 (germline): DFQATT, SNEGSKA (reference sequence). Trimming removed 0 bases at V and 3 bases at J, with 15 bases between. The CDR3 runs to 15 residues.

This clonotype has ten or more counts. The V call is TRBV20-1, the J call TRBJ2-4; no definite D call. The CDR3 has 13 residues. V lost 0 bases to trimming and J lost 10 bases, with 13 bases between them. Germline V gene sequence: CDR1 DFQATT, CDR2 SNEGSKA (reference sequence). The CDR3 is CSARDPPLGIQYF. The CDR3 region has the DNA TGCAGTGCTAGAGATCCCCCCCTAGGGATTCAGTACTTC.

This rearrangement joins TRBV2 to TRBJ1-3; TRBD1 matches 7 bases. With 7 bases clipped from V and 2 bases from J, the junction kept 5 bases outside the gene matches. Per germline, CDR1 SNHLY and CDR2 FYNNEI. The CDR3 extends over 14 amino acids. The CDR3 loop reads CASMRQGPGNTIYF. CDR3 DNA: TGTGCCAGCATGCGACAGGGTCCTGGAAACACCATATATTTT.

This clonotype came up many times. V and J are TRBV5-6 and TRBJ1-6, with 10 bases aligning to TRBD1. The CDR3 extends over 16 amino acids. Germline V gene sequence: CDR1 SGHDT, CDR2 YYEEEE. With V trimmed by 4 bases and J by 3 bases, 4 bases remained unmatched. The CDR3 is CASSGRTGGYNSPLHF. CDR3 in DNA: TGTGCCAGCAGCGGGAGGACAGGGGGCTATAATTCACCCCTCCACTTT.

This clonotype was seen repeatedly, ten times or more. The genes are TRBV7-2 and TRBJ1-1; 7 bases fit TRBD1. Unmatched junction bases numbered 2, after V lost 0 bases and J lost 1 base. The germline CDR1 and CDR2 sequences are SGHTA and FQGNSA. The CDR3 spans 15 residues. The CDR3 region is CASSLAGGPNTEAFF. The CDR3 region has the DNA TGTGCCAGCAGCTTAGCAGGGGGCCCGAACACTGAAGCTTTCTTT.

This clonotype was seen at least ten times. The chain combines TRBV7-2 with TRBJ2-5; 12 bases are a match to TRBD2. In germline, CDR1 is SGHTA, CDR2 FQGNSA. CDR3 length: 17 residues. V lost 2 bases and J lost 5; bases outside the gene matches: 9. The CDR3 DNA is TGTGCCAGCAGCTTACTGGCTAGCGGGGGGGCGGTTGAGACCCAGTACTTC. It is translated as CASSLLASGGAVETQYF.

This clonotype appeared a few times. V is TRBV28 and J is TRBJ2-5, with D perhaps matching TRBD2 (6 bases). The CDR3 sequence is 14 residues long. CDR1 and CDR2 from the germline V gene are MDHEN and SYDVKM. Trimming removed 2 bases from V and 2 bases from J, with 9 bases in between. The CDR3 DNA reads as TGTGCCAGCAGTTTACCAGGGACTCAAGAGACCCAGTACTTC. Its protein is CASSLPGTQETQYF.

With regard to this clonotype: The junction and the germline gene differ at one end; a read error may be behind it. The chain links TRBV27 to TRBJ2-1; a possible D gene is TRBD2 (5 bases). Per the germline V gene, CDR1 is MNHEY and CDR2 is SMNVEV (reference sequence). CDR3 size: 15 residues. Written as DNA, the CDR3 is TGTGCCAGCAGTTTAGTGGCGGGCTCCCACAATGAGCAGTTCTTC. Protein sequence: CASSLVAGSHNEQFF.

At least ten counts were recorded for this clonotype. The rearrangement uses TRBV7-2 and TRBJ1-1, with a possible D match to TRBD1 (6 bases). Germline V lookup: CDR1 SGHTA, CDR2 FQGNSA. The CDR3 is 16 residues long. V was trimmed by 5 bases and J by 3 bases, leaving 19 bases between them. CDR3 in DNA: TGTGCCAGCAGCCCCACAGGGCCCCTCGGGGACACTGAAGCTTTCTTT. It specifies CASSPTGPLGDTEAFF.

This clonotype has a count of ten or more. The CDR3 here is CASSLGLPLRELFF. CDR3 nucleotides: TGTGCCAGCAGCTTAGGACTACCGCTCCGGGAGCTGTTTTTT. The chain joins TRBV7-2 to TRBJ2-2, with TRBD2 as a possible D gene (5 bases). Looked up from germline, CDR1 is SGHTA and CDR2 is FQGNSA. Trimming removed 1 base from V and 9 bases from J, with 12 bases in between. The CDR3 is 14 amino acids.

This clonotype appeared many times. The chain employs TRBV12-3 or TRBV12-4 and TRBJ2-2; no reliable D call. V was shortened by 6 bases and J by 2 bases, with 13 bases between the two germline ends. This CDR3 is built from 15 residues. The CDR3 DNA sequence: TGTGCCAGCAGCCACCCACGGTTTAACACCGGGGAGCTGTTTTTT. It is translated as CASSHPRFNTGELFF.

This clonotype has a count of ten or more. The J gene is TRBJ2-3, the V gene TRBV7-8; D may correspond to TRBD1 or TRBD2 (6 bases each). This CDR3 has 15 residues. CDR1 and CDR2 from the germline V gene are SGHVS and FQNEAQ. Trimming left V 3 bases short and J 6 bases short, with 16 bases between. Here the CDR3 DNA reads TGTGCCAGCAGCTTCGGGGGCGCGAGGACCGATACGCAGTATTTT. This sequence encodes CASSFGGARTDTQYF.

This chain uses TRBV2 with TRBJ2-3, with D unclear. Germline lookup yields CDR1 SNHLY and CDR2 FYNNEI. The CDR3 is 13 residues long. The germline V and J ends were trimmed by 3 bases and 4 bases, with 8 bases remaining between them. CDR3 nucleotides: TGTGCCAGCAGTGAGGGCGAGGCAGATACGCAGTATTTT. Translated: CASSEGEADTQYF.

This clonotype has just a few counts. The rearrangement uses TRBV19 and TRBJ2-1, with TRBD2 matching over 8 bases. CDR3 length: 18 amino acids. Looked up from germline, CDR1 is LNHDA and CDR2 is SQIVND (reference sequence). The junction had 21 bases not matched to a gene; V was cut back by 6 bases and J by 8 bases. The CDR3 here is CASSPQPGGPGSLHEQFF. The CDR3 coding sequence is TGTGCCAGTAGCCCCCAGCCGGGGGGGCCTGGGTCTTTACATGAGCAGTTCTTC.

This clonotype was counted ten times or more. The chain combines TRBV28 with TRBJ2-1; TRBD1 matches at 7 bases. This CDR3 has 14 amino acids. Germline CDR1 and CDR2: MDHEN and SYDVKM. With V trimmed by 5 bases and J by 6 bases, 7 bases remained unmatched. The DNA for the CDR3 is TGTGCCAGCAGTCGGGACAGCGTTACCAATGAGCAGTTCTTC. Encoded protein: CASSRDSVTNEQFF.

This clonotype was seen repeatedly, ten times or more. The junction differs from germline at one of its ends, possibly a read error. V is TRBV7-2 and J is TRBJ1-5; D might be TRBD1 (6 bases). Per the germline V gene, CDR1 is SGHTA and CDR2 is FQGNSA. The CDR3 is made up of 13 amino acids. CDR3 sequence (DNA): TGTGCCAGCAGCTTTCGGGTTGGACAGCTCCAGCATTTT. It translates to CASSFRVGQLQHF.

This clonotype was seen repeatedly, ten times or more. The chain links TRBV4-2 to TRBJ2-2; 10 nucleotides agree with TRBD1. With V trimmed by 4 bases and J by 4 bases, 3 bases remained unmatched. CDR3 length: 15 amino acids. Germline V gene sequence: CDR1 LGHNA, CDR2 YNFKEQ. The CDR3 DNA reads as TGTGCCAGCAGCCTCCGGACAGGGGGCACCGGGGAGCTGTTTTTT. Amino acids: CASSLRTGGTGELFF.

This clonotype has ten or more counts. The chain uses TRBV7-2 and TRBJ1-6; D is unresolved. CDR3 length equals 14 residues. V gave up 3 bases and J gave up 10 bases, with 13 bases separating them. The germline gives CDR1 SGHTA, CDR2 FQGNSA. Written as DNA, the CDR3 is TGTGCCAGCAGCTTTGGCCATGGGGAATCACCCCTCCACTTT. Residues: CASSFGHGESPLHF.